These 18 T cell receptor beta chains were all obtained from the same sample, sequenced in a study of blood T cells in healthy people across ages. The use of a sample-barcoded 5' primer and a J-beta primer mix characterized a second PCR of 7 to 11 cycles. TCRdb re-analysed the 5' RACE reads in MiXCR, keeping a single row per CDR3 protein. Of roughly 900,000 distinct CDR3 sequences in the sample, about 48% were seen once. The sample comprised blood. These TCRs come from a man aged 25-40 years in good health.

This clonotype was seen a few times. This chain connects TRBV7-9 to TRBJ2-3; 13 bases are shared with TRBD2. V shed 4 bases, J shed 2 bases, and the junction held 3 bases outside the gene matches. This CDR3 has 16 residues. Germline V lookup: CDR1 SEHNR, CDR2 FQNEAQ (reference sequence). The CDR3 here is CASSYGLAGVTDTQYF. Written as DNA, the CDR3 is TGTGCCAGCAGCTACGGACTAGCGGGGGTCACAGATACGCAGTATTTT.

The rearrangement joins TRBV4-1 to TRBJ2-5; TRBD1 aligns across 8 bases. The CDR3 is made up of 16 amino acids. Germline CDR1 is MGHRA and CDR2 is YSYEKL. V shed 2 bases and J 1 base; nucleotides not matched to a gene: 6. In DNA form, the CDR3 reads TGCGCCAGCAGCCAAAAGGTGACAGGGGTCCAAGAGACCCAGTACTTC. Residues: CASSQKVTGVQETQYF.

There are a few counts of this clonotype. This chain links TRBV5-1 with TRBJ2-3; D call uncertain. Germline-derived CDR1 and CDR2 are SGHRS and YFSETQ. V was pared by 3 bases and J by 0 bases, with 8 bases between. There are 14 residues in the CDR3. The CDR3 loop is CASSSTPSTDTQYF. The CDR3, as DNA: TGCGCCAGCAGCTCGACACCAAGCACAGATACGCAGTATTTT.

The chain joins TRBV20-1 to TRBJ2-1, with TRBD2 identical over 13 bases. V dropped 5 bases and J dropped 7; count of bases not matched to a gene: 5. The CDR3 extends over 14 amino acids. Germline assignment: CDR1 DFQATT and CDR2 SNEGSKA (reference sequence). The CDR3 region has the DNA TGCAGTGCTTTTCCGGGACTAGCGGGGAATGAGCAGTTCTTC. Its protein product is CSAFPGLAGNEQFF.

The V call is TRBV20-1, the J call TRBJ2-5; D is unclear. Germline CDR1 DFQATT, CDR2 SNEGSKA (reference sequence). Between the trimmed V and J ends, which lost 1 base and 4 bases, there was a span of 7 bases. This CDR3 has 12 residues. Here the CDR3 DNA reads TGCAGTGCTAGAGGGCGCGGAGAGACCCAGTACTTC. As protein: CSARGRGETQYF.

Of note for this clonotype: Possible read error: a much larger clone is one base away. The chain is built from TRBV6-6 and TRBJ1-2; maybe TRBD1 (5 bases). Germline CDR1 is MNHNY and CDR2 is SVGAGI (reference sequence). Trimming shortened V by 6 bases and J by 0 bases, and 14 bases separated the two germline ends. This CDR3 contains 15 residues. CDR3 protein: CASSPDMGPNYGYTF. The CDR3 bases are TGTGCCAGCAGCCCGGACATGGGGCCTAACTATGGCTACACCTTC.

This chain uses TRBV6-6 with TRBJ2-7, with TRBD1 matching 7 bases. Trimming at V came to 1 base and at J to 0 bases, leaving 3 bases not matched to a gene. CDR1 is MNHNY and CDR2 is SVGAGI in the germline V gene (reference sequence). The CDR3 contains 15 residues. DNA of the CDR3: TGTGCCAGCAGTTACTGGGGGACAGACTCCTACGAGCAGTACTTC. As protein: CASSYWGTDSYEQYF.

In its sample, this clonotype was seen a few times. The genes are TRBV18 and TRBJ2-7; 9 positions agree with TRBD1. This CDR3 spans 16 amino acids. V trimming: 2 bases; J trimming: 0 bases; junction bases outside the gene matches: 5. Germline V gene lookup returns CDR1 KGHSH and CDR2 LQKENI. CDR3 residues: CASSPGRDRVSYEQYF. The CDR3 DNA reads TGTGCCAGCTCACCAGGACGGGACAGGGTCTCCTACGAGCAGTACTTC.

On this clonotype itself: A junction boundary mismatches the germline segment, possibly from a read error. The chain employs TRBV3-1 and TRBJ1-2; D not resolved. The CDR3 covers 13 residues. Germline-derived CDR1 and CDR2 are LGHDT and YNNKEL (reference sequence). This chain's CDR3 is CAGSQVTSYGYTF. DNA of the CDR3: TGTGCCGGCAGCCAAGTGACAAGCTATGGCTACACCTTC.

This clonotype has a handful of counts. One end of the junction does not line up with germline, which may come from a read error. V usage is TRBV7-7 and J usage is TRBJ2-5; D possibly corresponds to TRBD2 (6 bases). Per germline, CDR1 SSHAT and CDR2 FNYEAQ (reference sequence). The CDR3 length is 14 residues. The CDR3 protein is CASSSSSLAETQYF. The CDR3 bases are TGTGCTAGCAGCTCATCTAGCCTAGCGGAGACCCAGTACTTC.

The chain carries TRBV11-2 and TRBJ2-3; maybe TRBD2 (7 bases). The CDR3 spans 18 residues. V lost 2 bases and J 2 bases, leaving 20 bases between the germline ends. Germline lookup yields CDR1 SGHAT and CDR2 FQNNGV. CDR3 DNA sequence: TGTGCCAGCAGCTTATCATGGGAGGGGGGCGCGAACACAGATACGCAGTATTTT. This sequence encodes CASSLSWEGGANTDTQYF.

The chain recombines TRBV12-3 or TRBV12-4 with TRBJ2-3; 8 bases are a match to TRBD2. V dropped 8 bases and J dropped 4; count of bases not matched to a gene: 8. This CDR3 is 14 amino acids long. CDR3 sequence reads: CASFIGGAPDTQYF. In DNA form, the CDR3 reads TGTGCCAGCTTTATCGGGGGGGCCCCAGATACGCAGTATTTT.

The CDR3 loop reads CASSFTGAGKTQYF. The CDR3 bases are TGTGCCAGCAGTTTTACAGGGGCTGGAAAGACCCAGTACTTC. V gene TRBV6-2 or TRBV6-3 combines with J gene TRBJ2-5, with 7 bases aligning to TRBD1. With V trimmed by 4 bases and J by 6 bases, 8 bases remained unmatched. CDR3 length: 14 amino acids. Germline assignment: CDR1 MNHEY and CDR2 SVGEGT.

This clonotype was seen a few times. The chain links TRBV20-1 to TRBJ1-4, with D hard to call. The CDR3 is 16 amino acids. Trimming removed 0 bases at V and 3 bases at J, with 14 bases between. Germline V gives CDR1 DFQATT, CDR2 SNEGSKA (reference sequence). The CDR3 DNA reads TGCAGTGCTAGAGATCTCGTAAGAACAGCTAATGAAAAACTGTTTTTT. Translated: CSARDLVRTANEKLFF.

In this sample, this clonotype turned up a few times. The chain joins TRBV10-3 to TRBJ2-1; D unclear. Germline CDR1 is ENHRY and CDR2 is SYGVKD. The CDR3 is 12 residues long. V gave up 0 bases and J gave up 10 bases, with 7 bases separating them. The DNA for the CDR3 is TGTGCCATCAGTGAGTCAACTACCGAGCAGTTCTTC. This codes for CAISESTTEQFF.

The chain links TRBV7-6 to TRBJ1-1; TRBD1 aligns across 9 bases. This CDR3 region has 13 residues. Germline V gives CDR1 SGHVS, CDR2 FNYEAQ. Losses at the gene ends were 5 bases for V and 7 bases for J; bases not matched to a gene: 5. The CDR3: CASSQTGGGEAFF. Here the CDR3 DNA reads TGTGCCAGCAGCCAGACAGGGGGAGGTGAAGCTTTCTTT. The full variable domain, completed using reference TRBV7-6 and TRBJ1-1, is GAGVSQSPRYKVTKRGQDVALRCDPISGHVSLYWYRQALGQGPEFLTYFNYEAQQDKSGLPNDRFSAERPEGSISTLTIQRTEQRDSAMYRCASSQTGGGEAFFGQGTRLTVV.

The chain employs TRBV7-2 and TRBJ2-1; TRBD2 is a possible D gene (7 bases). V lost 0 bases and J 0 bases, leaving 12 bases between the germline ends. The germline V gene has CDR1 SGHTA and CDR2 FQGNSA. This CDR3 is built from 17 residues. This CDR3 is CASSLAAGAVSYNEQFF. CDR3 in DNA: TGTGCCAGCAGCTTAGCGGCGGGGGCCGTCTCCTACAATGAGCAGTTCTTC.

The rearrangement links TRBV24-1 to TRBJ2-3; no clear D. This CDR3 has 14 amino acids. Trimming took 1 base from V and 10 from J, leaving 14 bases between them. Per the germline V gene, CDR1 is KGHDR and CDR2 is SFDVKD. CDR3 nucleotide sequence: TGTGCCACCAGTGATTTTGGTACATCCACGCCGCAGTATTTT. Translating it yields CATSDFGTSTPQYF.